The 9 T cell receptor beta chains given below trace back to one sample, sequenced in a study of blood T cell repertoires in COVID-19. Sequencing was performed with immunoSEQ multiplex PCR; in TCRdb, only in-frame clones are kept and a portion is missing. Here the sample spans about 210,000 clones, over 75% being singletons. Sequenced input: peripheral blood. All receptors come from a woman in her 70s with COVID-19, enrolled during active disease.

The CDR3 loop is CASSYILAAYEQYF. The CDR3 coding sequence is TGTGCCAGCAGTTACATCCTAGCAGCCTACGAGCAGTACTTC. V usage is TRBV6-2 or TRBV6-3 and J usage is TRBJ2-7; weak D call: TRBD2 (5 bases). The V gene's germline CDR1 is MNHEY and CDR2 SVGEGT. Trimming shortened V by 2 bases and J by 2 bases, and 10 bases separated the two germline ends. The CDR3 runs to 14 residues.

This chain connects TRBV9 to TRBJ2-5, with 12 bases identical to TRBD1. Per the germline V gene, CDR1 is SGDLS and CDR2 is YYNGEE. The CDR3 has 15 residues. The J segment lost 5 bases and the V segment lost 3 bases, leaving 5 bases of the junction unmatched. The CDR3 DNA sequence: TGTGCCAGCAGCGAGGGACAGGGGGCGGGTGAGACCCAGTACTTC. This codes for CASSEGQGAGETQYF.

V is TRBV3-1 (or the pseudogene TRBV3-2) and J is TRBJ1-1, with D unresolved. Deletions cut 1 base from V and 1 base from J, with 4 bases between. Germline loops: CDR1 LGHDT, CDR2 YNNKEL (reference sequence). The CDR3 loop spans 13 amino acids. This chain's CDR3 is CASSQVRNTEAFF. Written as DNA, the CDR3 is TGTGCCAGCAGCCAAGTTCGGAACACTGAAGCTTTCTTT.

V is TRBV7-9 and J is TRBJ2-3; D unclear. CDR1 and CDR2 from the germline V gene are SEHNR and FQNEAQ (reference sequence). V lost 1 base to trimming and J lost 0 bases, with 8 bases between them. The CDR3 length is 15 residues. The DNA of the CDR3 is TGTGCCAGCAGCTTAGACTCCTGGAGCACAGATACGCAGTATTTT. It codes for CASSLDSWSTDTQYF. The entire variable domain, with the rest obtained from reference TRBV7-9 and TRBJ2-3, is as follows: DTGVSQNPRHKITKRGQNVTFRCDPISEHNRLYWYRQTLGQGPEFLTYFQNEAQLEKSRLLSDRFSAERPKGSFSTLEIQRTEQGDSAMYLCASSLDSWSTDTQYFGPGTRLTVL.

This clone occurred a few times. This sequence joins TRBV2 and TRBJ1-5, with 9 bases that match TRBD1. V was clipped by 4 bases and J by 6 bases; unmatched bases: 4. Germline CDR1 SNHLY, CDR2 FYNNEI. The CDR3 is made up of 14 amino acids. The CDR3 region has the DNA TGTGCCAGCAGTGCAACAGGGGGCGGTCAGCCCCAGCATTTT. This codes for CASSATGGGQPQHF.

This chain uses TRBV6-4 with TRBJ1-6, with D maybe TRBD1 (5 bases). Trimming took 4 bases from V and 8 from J, leaving 9 bases between them. The germline V gene encodes CDR1 MRHNA and CDR2 SNTAGT. This CDR3 comprises 13 residues. Here the CDR3 DNA reads TGTGCCAGCAGTGTAGACAGATATTCACCCCTCCACTTT. Translated, it gives CASSVDRYSPLHF.

The J gene is TRBJ1-1, the V gene TRBV7-3, with unresolved D. This CDR3 has 15 residues. V lost 4 bases and J lost 4, with 16 bases in between. The V gene's germline CDR1 is SGHTA and CDR2 FQGTGA. CDR3 amino acids: CASSSTAVPGTEAFF. The CDR3, as DNA: TGTGCCAGCAGCTCAACGGCGGTGCCGGGCACTGAAGCTTTCTTT.

The chain couples TRBV7-2 to TRBJ2-3, with D possibly TRBD2 on 5 matching bases. The CDR3 has 15 residues. Trimming cost V 2 bases and J 6 bases, with 15 bases left between them. CDR1 is SGHTA, CDR2 FQGNSA, per germline. Here the CDR3 DNA reads TGTGCCAGCAGCTTACTCGGGAACCCCACCGATACGCAGTATTTT. It yields the protein CASSLLGNPTDTQYF.

The chain couples TRBV21-1 to TRBJ1-2; TRBD1 reflects the table's D call only, with no check against the DNA. TRBV21-1 is tagged as a pseudogene. CDR3 length: 15 residues. CDR3: CASGKQARADYGYTF. CDR3 nucleotides: TGTGCCAGCGGTAAACAGGCCCGGGCTGACTATGGCTACACCTTC.